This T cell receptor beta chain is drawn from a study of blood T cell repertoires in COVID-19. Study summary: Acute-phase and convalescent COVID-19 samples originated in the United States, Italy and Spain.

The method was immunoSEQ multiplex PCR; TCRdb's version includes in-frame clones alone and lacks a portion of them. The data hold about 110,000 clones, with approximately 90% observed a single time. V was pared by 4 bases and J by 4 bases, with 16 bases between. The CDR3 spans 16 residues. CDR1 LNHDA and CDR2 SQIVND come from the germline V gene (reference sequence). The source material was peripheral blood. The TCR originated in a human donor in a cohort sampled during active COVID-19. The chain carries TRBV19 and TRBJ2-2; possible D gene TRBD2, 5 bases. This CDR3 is CASSREGLARTGELFF. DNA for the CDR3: TGTGCCAGTAGTAGGGAAGGCCTAGCCCGCACCGGGGAGCTGTTTTTT.